This T cell receptor beta chain was captured in a study of blood T cell repertoires in COVID-19. Study-level background: There were acute and convalescent COVID-19 samples, and they came from the United States, Italy and Spain.

Sequencing used immunoSEQ multiplex PCR; TCRdb keeps in-frame clones, though not all of them. The repertoire holds approximately 200,000 clones, with approximately 88% as singletons. CDR3 length: 12 residues. Trimming shortened V by 4 bases and J by 9 bases, and 10 bases separated the two germline ends. Germline V gene data show CDR1 as SGHAT and CDR2 as FQNNGV. Specimen: peripheral blood. This chain links TRBV11-2 with TRBJ2-1; D remains unclear. The clonotype was recovered from a woman younger than 45 with acute or convalescent COVID-19. The CDR3 sequence: CASSSMMREQFF. DNA of the CDR3: TGTGCCAGCAGCTCCATGATGCGTGAGCAGTTCTTC.